The 20 T cell receptor beta chains listed next were all sequenced from one sample in a study of blood T cell repertoires in COVID-19. Clones were sequenced by immunoSEQ multiplex PCR, and TCRdb holds only the in-frame ones, with some missing. Among about 140,000 clones listed, more than 75% were seen once. Sequenced: PBMCs or T cells enriched from blood (not recorded which). The receptors were sampled from a man aged 60-69 years who had recovered from COVID-19.

This chain connects TRBV6-5 to TRBJ2-7; 8 nucleotides match TRBD2. The CDR3 spans 13 residues. The junction had 6 bases not matched to a gene; V was cut back by 7 bases and J by 4 bases. Germline loops: CDR1 MNHEY, CDR2 SVGAGI. CDR3 sequence reads: CASTPSGRYEQYF. The CDR3 nucleotides are TGTGCCAGCACCCCCAGCGGGAGATACGAGCAGTACTTC.

The V call is TRBV28, the J call TRBJ2-2; D possibly corresponds to TRBD2 (5 bases). CDR3 length equals 13 residues. Germline assignment: CDR1 MDHEN and CDR2 SYDVKM. V was clipped by 4 bases and J by 6 bases, with 9 bases between them. CDR3 nucleotide sequence: TGTGCCAGCAGTTCCCTCGGGGCCGGGGAGCTGTTTTTT. It specifies CASSSLGAGELFF.

The CDR3 loop reads CASSPKPGTSGGVAKNIQYF. The CDR3 nucleotides are TGTGCCAGCAGCCCAAAACCCGGGACTAGCGGGGGGGTAGCCAAAAACATTCAGTACTTC. This chain links TRBV3-1 (or the pseudogene TRBV3-2) with TRBJ2-4, with 16 bases that match TRBD2. J was trimmed by 0 bases and V by 4 bases; bases with no gene match: 9. CDR1 is LGHDT and CDR2 is YNNKEL in the germline V gene (reference sequence). The CDR3 loop spans 20 amino acids.

Concerning this clone: Other nucleotide sequences in the sample specify the same CDR3. The CDR3 DNA reads TGTGCCTGGAGTATACAGGGGTACGAGCAGTACTTC. Protein product: CAWSIQGYEQYF. The chain combines TRBV30 with TRBJ2-7; the match to TRBD1 covers 7 bases. V shed 2 bases and J 4 bases; nucleotides not matched to a gene: 2. This CDR3 has 12 residues. Germline CDR1 is GTSNPN and CDR2 is SVGIG (reference sequence).

The chain is built from TRBV7-9 and TRBJ2-5; 8 nucleotides match TRBD1. Germline V gene data show CDR1 as SEHNR and CDR2 as FQNEAQ (reference sequence). This CDR3 has 14 amino acids. V lost 4 bases to trimming and J lost 4 bases; unmatched junction nucleotides: 5. The CDR3 loop reads CASSWTGKGETQYF. CDR3 DNA: TGTGCCAGCAGCTGGACAGGGAAAGGAGAGACCCAGTACTTC.

The V call is TRBV7-9, the J call TRBJ1-1; D is undetermined. The germline V and J ends were trimmed by 3 bases and 0 bases, with 17 bases remaining between them. The germline CDR1 and CDR2 sequences are SEHNR and FQNEAQ (reference sequence). This CDR3 has 17 residues. The CDR3 region has the DNA TGTGCCAGCAGCTTCCCGGGGAAGGGCCTCATGAACACTGAAGCTTTCTTT. Encoded protein: CASSFPGKGLMNTEAFF.

J is TRBJ1-3 and V is TRBV19, with TRBD1 matching over 9 bases. The CDR3 has 17 amino acids. Trimming at V came to 6 bases and at J to 0 bases, leaving 9 bases not matched to a gene. Germline-derived CDR1 and CDR2 are LNHDA and SQIVND (reference sequence). The CDR3 spells CASRGRDRVDSGNTIYF. CDR3 sequence (DNA): TGTGCCAGTAGGGGCCGGGACAGGGTGGACTCTGGAAACACCATATATTTT.

This clone was seen only once. CDR3 protein: CASRPGAGNTIYF. The CDR3 region has the DNA TGTGCCAGCAGGCCAGGGGCAGGAAACACCATATATTTT. The rearrangement uses TRBV12-3 or TRBV12-4 and TRBJ1-3; D may be TRBD1 (6 bases). The CDR3 covers 13 residues. The V end lost 6 bases, the J end lost 4 bases, and 10 bases lay between the germline ends.

The V and J genes are TRBV2 and TRBJ1-2; D not resolved. CDR3 length: 13 residues. The germline gives CDR1 SNHLY, CDR2 FYNNEI. The V end lost 2 bases, the J end lost 5 bases, and 9 bases lay between the germline ends. CDR3 loop: CASSEPAEYGYTF. In nucleotides, the CDR3 is TGTGCCAGCAGTGAACCCGCGGAATATGGCTACACCTTC.

The chain is built from TRBV24-1 and TRBJ2-7; 9 nucleotides agree with TRBD1. CDR3 length: 16 residues. In germline, CDR1 is KGHDR, CDR2 SFDVKD. With 3 bases clipped from V and 6 bases from J, the junction kept 11 bases outside the gene matches. CDR3 residues: CATSDPPGQGRGEQYF. The CDR3 DNA reads TGTGCCACCAGTGATCCTCCGGGACAGGGCAGGGGCGAGCAGTACTTC.

J is TRBJ1-4 and V is TRBV19; D is ambiguous. The germline V gene encodes CDR1 LNHDA and CDR2 SQIVND (reference sequence). The V gene lost 7 bases and the J gene lost 3 bases, with 9 bases spanning the gap. The CDR3 has 13 residues. The CDR3 loop reads CASKKGANEKLFF. The CDR3 DNA is TGTGCCAGTAAAAAGGGAGCTAATGAAAAACTGTTTTTT.

The chain is built from TRBV5-1 and TRBJ2-1, with TRBD1 identical over 8 bases. Germline lookup yields CDR1 SGHRS and CDR2 YFSETQ. V lost 4 bases, J lost 3 bases, and 9 bases stayed unmatched. This CDR3 is built from 16 residues. CDR3 sequence reads: CASSVGQGSGYNEQFF. For the CDR3, the DNA is TGCGCCAGCAGCGTCGGACAGGGTTCAGGCTACAATGAGCAGTTCTTC.

The chain has TRBV18 and TRBJ1-5; D is ambiguous. This CDR3 has 15 residues. Between the trimmed V and J ends, which lost 6 bases and 3 bases, there was a span of 15 bases. The germline V gene has CDR1 KGHSH and CDR2 LQKENI. As DNA, the CDR3 is TGTGCCAGCTCCCCTCTTCCAGCGGACAATCAGCCCCAGCATTTT. It is translated as CASSPLPADNQPQHF.

The rearrangement uses TRBV3-1 (or the pseudogene TRBV3-2) and TRBJ2-7; possible D gene TRBD1, 5 bases. Trimming pared 0 bases from V and 5 bases from J, leaving 14 bases between. Germline CDR1 LGHDT, CDR2 YNNKEL (reference sequence). The CDR3 is made up of 15 amino acids. CDR3 in amino acids: CASSQEGRGRDEQYF. In DNA form, the CDR3 reads TGTGCCAGCAGCCAAGAAGGACGAGGCAGGGACGAGCAGTACTTC.

V gene TRBV6-5 combines with J gene TRBJ1-1; D not resolved. Per the germline V gene, CDR1 is MNHEY and CDR2 is SVGAGI. Trimming cost V 2 bases and J 0 bases, with 7 bases left between them. The CDR3 is 14 residues long. The chain's CDR3 is CASSYTGMNTEAFF. In DNA, the CDR3 is TGTGCCAGCAGTTACACGGGAATGAACACTGAAGCTTTCTTT.

The genes are TRBV27 and TRBJ1-1; the D is unclear. CDR1 and CDR2 from the germline V gene are MNHEY and SMNVEV (reference sequence). V was trimmed by 8 bases and J by 0 bases, leaving 10 bases between them. CDR3 size: 13 residues. As DNA, the CDR3 is TGTGCCAGCGCAGTTCAGATGAACACTGAAGCTTTCTTT. This sequence encodes CASAVQMNTEAFF.

The chain employs TRBV12-3 or TRBV12-4 and TRBJ1-1; D perhaps matches TRBD1 (5 bases). Between the trimmed V and J ends, which lost 6 bases and 5 bases, there was a span of 10 bases. This CDR3 contains 12 residues. CDR3 DNA: TGTGCCAGCAGGGAGGGGTGGACTGAAGCTTTCTTT. As protein: CASREGWTEAFF.

The chain recombines TRBV6-1 with TRBJ2-7; D gene ambiguous. The germline V and J ends were trimmed by 2 bases and 1 base, with 6 bases remaining between them. Per the germline V gene, CDR1 is MNHNS and CDR2 is SASEGT. This CDR3 has 13 residues. The CDR3 region has the DNA TGTGCCAGCAGTGAATGGCCTTCCTACGAGCAGTACTTC. Amino acid sequence: CASSEWPSYEQYF.

CDR3 bases: TGTGCCAGCAGTGATACTAGCGGGGGGACCCCTTACGAGCAGTACTTC. Translating it yields CASSDTSGGTPYEQYF. The chain has TRBV6-2 or TRBV6-3 and TRBJ2-7, with 12 positions matching TRBD2. Germline V lookup: CDR1 MNHEY, CDR2 SVGEGT. The CDR3 loop spans 16 amino acids. The trim removed 5 bases at V and 4 bases at J, leaving 9 bases unmatched.

The chain carries TRBV5-1 and TRBJ2-7, with TRBD2 as a possible D gene (6 bases). This CDR3 region has 16 residues. Trimming stripped 2 bases from V and 4 bases from J, with 19 bases between. Germline CDR1 and CDR2: SGHRS and YFSETQ. The CDR3 here is CASSLGAGTFFYEQYF. The DNA of the CDR3 is TGCGCCAGCAGCTTAGGCGCGGGGACCTTTTTTTACGAGCAGTACTTC.